One sample yielded the 18 T cell receptor beta chains listed below, sequenced in a study of CD8 T cells in Susac syndrome. With random hexamers, 0.5 to 1 ug RNA was reverse transcribed. TCRdb re-analysed the immunoSEQ multiplex PCR reads in MiXCR, keeping a single row per CDR3 protein. The profile shows roughly 190,000 distinct CDR3 sequences, about 94% of them singletons. Sequencing input: CD4+ T cells from PBMCs. These receptors were collected from a human donor with Susac syndrome.

The rearrangement links TRBV7-3 to TRBJ1-1; possible D gene TRBD1, 6 bases. CDR1 and CDR2 (germline): SGHTA, FQGTGA. This CDR3 is 14 amino acids long. V shed 5 bases and J shed 1 base, with 11 bases lying between them. CDR3: CASSPDRQNTEAFF. Written as DNA, the CDR3 is TGTGCCAGCAGCCCTGACAGGCAGAACACTGAAGCTTTCTTT.

The chain carries TRBV30 and TRBJ2-1; tentatively, D is TRBD1 (5 bases). Per the germline V gene, CDR1 is GTSNPN and CDR2 is SVGIG (reference sequence). The germline V and J ends were trimmed by 0 bases and 9 bases, with 15 bases remaining between them. The CDR3 loop spans 14 amino acids. CDR3 in amino acids: CAWSVLMSQGEQFF. The CDR3 DNA is TGTGCCTGGAGTGTACTAATGAGTCAGGGTGAGCAGTTCTTC.

This chain uses TRBV23-1 with TRBJ2-1, with 12 positions matching TRBD2. TRBV23-1 is marked as an open reading frame, function uncertain. The CDR3 covers 16 residues. V was clipped by 7 bases and J by 2 bases; unmatched bases: 6. The DNA for the CDR3 is TGCGCCAGCAACCCTAGCGGGGGGGCAACCTACAATGAGCAGTTCTTC. Translating it yields CASNPSGGATYNEQFF.

The gene calls are TRBV9 and TRBJ2-7, with TRBD2 matching over 7 bases. Germline V gives CDR1 SGDLS, CDR2 YYNGEE. J gave up 4 bases and V 0 bases, and 10 bases lay outside the gene matches. CDR3 size: 16 residues. The CDR3 DNA reads TGTGCCAGCAGCGTAGGGAGCGGGGCCGGGGGGTACGAGCAGTACTTC. Translated: CASSVGSGAGGYEQYF.

The V gene is TRBV30, the J gene TRBJ1-3; 8 nucleotides line up with TRBD1. The CDR3 has 14 amino acids. The germline gives CDR1 GTSNPN, CDR2 SVGIG (reference sequence). The V gene end was trimmed by 7 bases and the J gene end by 2 bases; junction bases not matched to a gene: 7. CDR3 sequence: CAYPDRAAGNTIYF. Written as DNA, the CDR3 is TGTGCCTATCCGGACAGGGCTGCTGGAAACACCATATATTTT. Full variable domain (remainder filled in from reference TRBV30 and TRBJ1-3): SQTIHQWPATLVQPVGSPLSLECTVEGTSNPNLYWYRQAAGRGLQLLFYSVGIGQISSEVPQNLSASRPQDRQFILSSKKLLLSDSGFYLCAYPDRAAGNTIYFGEGSWLTVV.

The V call is TRBV6-2 or TRBV6-3, the J call TRBJ2-7, with TRBD2 identical over 10 bases. CDR1 and CDR2 (germline): MNHEY, SVGEGT. This CDR3 region has 16 residues. The junction had 11 bases not matched to a gene; V was cut back by 8 bases and J by 1 base. This CDR3 is CASPPSGGHQSYEQYF. The CDR3 region has the DNA TGTGCCAGCCCCCCTAGCGGGGGTCATCAATCCTACGAGCAGTACTTC.

The gene calls are TRBV18 and TRBJ2-1; 8 bases agree with TRBD1. With V trimmed by 4 bases and J by 8 bases, 7 bases remained unmatched. The CDR3 is 14 amino acids. Germline CDR1 reads KGHSH; CDR2 reads LQKENI. As DNA, the CDR3 is TGTGCCAGCTCACGACAGGGGTCCTCGGATGAGCAGTTCTTC. This codes for CASSRQGSSDEQFF.

The chain carries TRBV2 and TRBJ1-1; 9 nucleotides match TRBD1. With V trimmed by 6 bases and J by 6 bases, 8 bases remained unmatched. Germline loops: CDR1 SNHLY, CDR2 FYNNEI. There are 14 residues in the CDR3. The CDR3 loop reads CASRRTGGASEAFF. The CDR3 coding sequence is TGTGCCAGCAGAAGAACAGGGGGCGCATCTGAAGCTTTCTTT.

In this sample, this clonotype turned up once. The chain uses TRBV15 and TRBJ2-7, with 13 nucleotides matching TRBD2. J lost 2 bases, V lost 4 bases, and 2 bases had no gene match. Germline V gene lookup returns CDR1 LNHNV and CDR2 YYDKDF (reference sequence). The CDR3 runs 15 residues. CDR3 protein: CATSKGTSGAYEQYF. The CDR3 nucleotides are TGTGCCACCAGCAAAGGGACTAGCGGGGCCTACGAGCAGTACTTC.

The rearrangement links TRBV5-4 to TRBJ2-7, with TRBD1 matching 8 bases. The CDR3 is 14 amino acids. The ends lost 1 base at V and 6 bases at J; junction bases unmatched: 6. The germline V gene encodes CDR1 SGHNT and CDR2 YYREEE (reference sequence). The CDR3 bases are TGTGCCAGCAGCTTGTGGACAGGGCAGGTCGAGCAGTACTTC. It encodes CASSLWTGQVEQYF.

This clonotype was picked up one time. J is TRBJ2-5 and V is TRBV3-1; 13 nucleotides match TRBD2. Germline assignment: CDR1 LGHDT and CDR2 YNNKEL (reference sequence). J was trimmed by 5 bases and V by 2 bases; bases with no gene match: 5. This CDR3 spans 16 amino acids. Here the CDR3 DNA reads TGTGCCAGCAGCCAACCACTAGCGGGGGGGCTGGAGACCCAGTACTTC. Translated, it gives CASSQPLAGGLETQYF.

This chain's CDR3 is CVVAGNEKLFF. The DNA of the CDR3 is TGTGTGGTGGCGGGGAATGAAAAACTGTTTTTT. The J gene is TRBJ1-4, the V gene TRBV28; D gene unclear. The CDR3 covers 11 residues. In germline, CDR1 is MDHEN, CDR2 SYDVKM.

The genes are TRBV20-1 and TRBJ2-7, with 9 bases identical to TRBD2. This CDR3 has 14 amino acids. Germline CDR1 DFQATT, CDR2 SNEGSKA (reference sequence). The ends lost 3 bases at V and 5 bases at J; junction bases unmatched: 8. The CDR3 loop is CSASWAGGQDEQYF. As DNA, the CDR3 is TGCAGTGCTAGTTGGGCGGGGGGGCAGGACGAGCAGTACTTC.

V usage is TRBV30 and J usage is TRBJ2-1, with a weak D call TRBD1 (5 bases). The CDR3 is 12 amino acids. Germline CDR1 reads GTSNPN; CDR2 reads SVGIG (reference sequence). V dropped 4 bases and J dropped 10 bases, with 14 bases sitting between them. The CDR3 bases are TGTGCCTGGACCCTAGGGGTATCCGAGCAGTTCTTC. It translates to CAWTLGVSEQFF.

V and J are TRBV5-4 and TRBJ2-1; 10 positions agree with TRBD2. Trimming at V came to 0 bases and at J to 4 bases, leaving 1 base not matched to a gene. Germline CDR1 and CDR2: SGHNT and YYREEE (reference sequence). This CDR3 region has 15 residues. The CDR3 region has the DNA TGTGCCAGCAGCTTGGAACTAGCGGGATACAATGAGCAGTTCTTC. Its protein product is CASSLELAGYNEQFF. The whole variable domain, filled in from reference TRBV5-4 and TRBJ2-1, reads ETGVTQSPTHLIKTRGQQVTLRCSSQSGHNTVSWYQQALGQGPQFIFQYYREEENGRGNFPPRFSGLQFPNYSSELNVNALELDDSALYLCASSLELAGYNEQFFGPGTRLTVL.

This clonotype was observed once. The rearrangement uses TRBV21-1 and TRBJ1-5; the table assigns TRBD1, which was not confirmed against the DNA. TRBV21-1 is a documented pseudogene. This CDR3 has 17 amino acids. The CDR3 loop is CASSKALQGWGNQPQHF. The CDR3 region has the DNA TGTGCCAGCAGCAAAGCTTTACAGGGATGGGGCAATCAGCCCCAGCATTTT.

The chain has TRBV20-1 and TRBJ1-6, with 7 bases matching TRBD1. The CDR3 is 13 amino acids. Germline V gene lookup returns CDR1 DFQATT and CDR2 SNEGSKA (reference sequence). J gave up 7 bases and V 5 bases, and 5 bases lay outside the gene matches. DNA for the CDR3: TGCAGTGCTTCCGGGACAGTGAATTCACCCCTCCACTTT. This translates into CSASGTVNSPLHF.

The chain has TRBV20-1 and TRBJ2-3, with D tentatively TRBD1 (5 bases). Germline CDR1 DFQATT, CDR2 SNEGSKA (reference sequence). The CDR3 loop spans 15 amino acids. Trimming removed 1 base from V and 2 bases from J, with 13 bases in between. The CDR3 loop is CSARVIRVDTDTQYF. The CDR3 nucleotides read TGCAGTGCTAGAGTCATCAGGGTGGACACAGATACGCAGTATTTT.